Listed below are T cell receptor beta chains from one sample, sequenced in a study of a mutant IDH1 vaccine in newly diagnosed glioma. The method was immunoSEQ multiplex PCR; TCRdb's version includes in-frame clones alone and lacks a portion of them. The sample has roughly 30,000 clones; about nine tenths are singletons. These receptors have no known antigen. Material: peripheral blood mononuclear cells (PBMCs), obtained from a glioma patient whose treatment included an IDH1 peptide vaccine. All receptors come from a woman between 40 and 55 years old with glioma. Some clones in this sample may be carry-over from other donors' samples. The CDR3 runs from the conserved cysteine through the conserved F or W. Fields, in order: clone size, V gene, D gene, J gene, CDR3 DNA, CDR3 protein. A D gene is named only where the DNA matches it firmly. Where a row states a size, it is once, few, many or the class of an expanded clone; other rows omit it.

>-|TRBV28|TRBD1|TRBJ1-5
TGTGCCAGCAGTTATATCCGGGACAGTAATAGCAATCAGCCCCAGCATTTT
CASSYIRDSNSNQPQHF
>-|TRBV11-3|-|TRBJ2-3
TGTGCCAGCAGCCTCGGGACTAGCACAGATACGCAGTATTTT
CASSLGTSTDTQYF
>-|TRBV19|-|TRBJ2-7
TGTGCCAGTAGTATAGTGGGCAACTACGAGCAGTACTTC
CASSIVGNYEQYF
>-|TRBV7-9|-|TRBJ1-2
TGTGCCAGCAGGCAGTACTCTGGCTACACCTTC
CASRQYSGYTF
>-|TRBV11-2|TRBD2|TRBJ2-1
TGTGCCAGCAGACCGGGACTAGGTTTCGATGAGCAGTTCTTC
CASRPGLGFDEQFF
>-|TRBV28|-|TRBJ2-3
TGTGCCAGCACTAACGCCGATTCAGATACGCAGTATTTT
CASTNADSDTQYF
>-|TRBV4-3|-|TRBJ1-2
TGCGCCAGCAGCCAAGACACACGTTATCCAGCTCATGGCTACACCTTC
CASSQDTRYPAHGYTF
>few|TRBV7-7|TRBD2|TRBJ2-3
TGTGCTAGCAGCCCTAGGGGACTAGCGGGGGATACGCAGTATTTT
CASSPRGLAGDTQYF
>-|TRBV19|-|TRBJ1-1
TGTGCCAGTACCGGGACAAAGGGGATTCGAAACACTGAAGCTTTCTTT
CASTGTKGIRNTEAFF
>-|TRBV10-3|TRBD1|TRBJ2-5
TGTGCCATCAGTGAGGGGTCTAGGACAGGGTTCGAGACCCAGTACTTC
CAISEGSRTGFETQYF
>-|TRBV9|TRBD1|TRBJ2-3
TGTGCCAGCAGCGTAGCTACAGGGGGAACGGTGGATACGCAGTATTTT
CASSVATGGTVDTQYF
>-|TRBV7-7|TRBD1|TRBJ2-2
TGTGCTAGCAGCCTGACAGGGGCCCTCTCCGGGGAGCTGTTTTTT
CASSLTGALSGELFF
>-|TRBV6-1|-|TRBJ2-7
TGTGCCAGCAGTGTCGAAGGGAAGGGTGTACTCCGTACCGGGCAGTACTTC
CASSVEGKGVLRTGQYF
>-|TRBV7-8|-|TRBJ2-7
TGTGCCAGCAGCTTTAGGTCCAACTACGAGCAGTACTTC
CASSFRSNYEQYF
>-|TRBV5-6|-|TRBJ2-7
TGTGCCAGCAGCTTGACACTCGGATCTGTGGGCAGGGCCTACGAGCAGTACTTC
CASSLTLGSVGRAYEQYF
>-|TRBV5-6|-|TRBJ1-2
TGTGCCAGCAGCTTTACGACTAACTATGGCTACACCTTC
CASSFTTNYGYTF
>-|TRBV7-2|-|TRBJ1-5
TGTGCCAGCAGCTTCGGGCAGTTCAATCAGCCCCAGCATTTT
CASSFGQFNQPQHF
>-|TRBV11-3|-|TRBJ2-7
TGTGCCAGCGGTCTGGGTTACGAGCAGTACTTC
CASGLGYEQYF
>-|TRBV28|-|TRBJ1-1
TGTGCCAGCAGTTTACCGGTGACGGGCACTGAAGCTTTCTTT
CASSLPVTGTEAFF
>-|TRBV7-7|TRBD1|TRBJ1-4
TGTGCTAGCAGGGACGACAGGGTCAATGAAAAACTGTTTTTT
CASRDDRVNEKLFF
>-|TRBV7-8|-|TRBJ1-2
TGTGCCAGCAGCGGAAGAGGCGTAGGGGGGGATGGCTACACCTTC
CASSGRGVGGDGYTF
>-|TRBV7-9|-|TRBJ1-5
TGTGCCAGCAGCTCACCAGGGGTTCAGCCCCAGCATTTT
CASSSPGVQPQHF
>-|TRBV4-3|TRBD1|TRBJ1-5
TGCGCCAGCAGCCGACACCGAGGGGGACAGGGGCGTAATCAGCCCCAGCATTTT
CASSRHRGGQGRNQPQHF
>-|TRBV11-2|-|TRBJ1-2
TGTGCCAGCAGCCCGCAGGGTTACTATGGCTACACCTTC
CASSPQGYYGYTF
>-|TRBV29-1|TRBD1|TRBJ1-3
TGCAGCGCTACGGAGGGGGCCGCCGGAAACACCATATATTTT
CSATEGAAGNTIYF
>-|TRBV5-1|-|TRBJ1-4
TGCGCCAGCAGCTTGAGGAGGGGTGAAAAACTGTTTTTT
CASSLRRGEKLFF
>-|TRBV9|TRBD2|TRBJ2-2
TGTGCCACCCTACGGACTAGCGGGAGAATGGCCGGGGAGCTGTTTTTT
CATLRTSGRMAGELFF
>-|TRBV12-1|-|TRBJ2-5
TGTGCCAGCAGCTTTGGGCGGGGGAGAGGAGGACAAGAGACCCAGTACTTC
CASSFGRGRGGQETQYF
>-|TRBV4-1|-|TRBJ1-1
TGCGCCAGCAGCCAAACGGTGGTGAGCATGAACACTGAAGCTTTCTTT
CASSQTVVSMNTEAFF
>-|TRBV7-9|TRBD1|TRBJ2-4
TGTGCCAGCAGCGGACAGGGGGACCCCAAACCCATTCAGTACTTC
CASSGQGDPKPIQYF
>-|TRBV10-3|-|TRBJ1-3
TGTGCCAGCGGGACGATGAACGGAAACACCATATATTTT
CASGTMNGNTIYF
>-|TRBV25-1|-|TRBJ1-1
TGTGCCAGCACCCTAAATACAGGCCAAGCTTTCTTT
CASTLNTGQAFF
>-|TRBV5-1|-|TRBJ2-7
TGCGCCAGCAGCTTGAACTACGAGCAGTACTTC
CASSLNYEQYF
>-|TRBV6-1|-|TRBJ1-6
TGTGCCAGCAGTGAACGGGGCGGGGTCGAAGGACACTTT
CASSERGGVEGHF
>-|TRBV28|TRBD2|TRBJ2-2
TGTGCCAGCAGTTGGGAGGGGCAGAACACCGGGGAGCTGTTTTTT
CASSWEGQNTGELFF
>-|TRBV6-5|TRBD1|TRBJ1-4
TGTGCCAGCAGTGGGACAGGGGGCGGGGGAAAACTGTTTTTT
CASSGTGGGGKLFF
>-|TRBV5-5|TRBD2|TRBJ2-2
TGTGCCAGCAGCTTGGCCCTTAGCGGGGGGATCCCTTCCGGGGAGCTGTTTTTT
CASSLALSGGIPSGELFF
>-|TRBV27|-|TRBJ2-7
TGTGCCAGCAGACAGGGTTACGAGCAGTACTTC
CASRQGYEQYF
>-|TRBV25-1|-|TRBJ2-2
TGTGCCAGCAGGAGGGCAGGGAACACCGGGGAGCTGTTTTTT
CASRRAGNTGELFF
>-|TRBV10-2|TRBD1|TRBJ2-1
TGCGCCAGCAGTGACCCCCGGGACAGGGACCATGAGCAGTTCTTC
CASSDPRDRDHEQFF
>once|TRBV9|TRBD2|TRBJ2-1
TGTGCCAGCAGCGTAGACGGGAGGGCCGCTTATGAGCAGTTCTTC
CASSVDGRAAYEQFF
>-|TRBV12-5|TRBD2|TRBJ2-1
TGTGCTAGTGGTTTGAGCGGGGGGTACAATGAGCAGTTCTTC
CASGLSGGYNEQFF
>-|TRBV28|-|TRBJ1-2
TGTGCCAGCACCATAAACGGCAACTATGGCTACACCTTC
CASTINGNYGYTF
>few|TRBV4-2|-|TRBJ2-3
TGTGCCAGCAGCCAAGTGGCAGGCCTCACAGATACGCAGTATTTT
CASSQVAGLTDTQYF
>-|TRBV5-1|TRBD1|TRBJ1-5
TGCGCCAGCAGCTTGGAAAGGGACAGGGATCGAAGCAATCAGCCCCAGCATTTT
CASSLERDRDRSNQPQHF
>-|TRBV5-5|-|TRBJ1-3
TGTGCCAGCAGCTCCACGGGTGTTGGAAACACCATATATTTT
CASSSTGVGNTIYF